The 18 T cell receptor beta chains below were found in one sample sequenced in a study of blood T cell repertoires in COVID-19. The data were produced by immunoSEQ multiplex PCR, yet TCRdb's version contains in-frame clones alone and is incomplete. Of 150,000 or so clones listed, approximately 87% are singletons. The sequenced sample was peripheral blood. These TCRs come from a man older than 75 with acute or convalescent COVID-19.

J is TRBJ2-1 and V is TRBV23-1; 9 nucleotides agree with TRBD1. TRBV23-1 is assigned to the ORF class and has an uncertain function. V dropped 11 bases and J dropped 4; count of bases not matched to a gene: 6. The CDR3 is 13 amino acids. The CDR3 nucleotides read TGCGCCCACAGGGGGCCAAATTACAATGAGCAGTTCTTC. Protein: CAHRGPNYNEQFF.

This chain connects TRBV5-6 to TRBJ2-4; weak D call: TRBD1 (6 bases). V was cut by 4 bases and J by 1 base, with 12 bases left in between. The CDR3 sequence is 15 residues long. Germline V gene lookup returns CDR1 SGHDT and CDR2 YYEEEE. CDR3 nucleotides: TGTGCCAGCAGCCAGGTAACAGGGGCCAAAAACATTCAGTACTTC. Translated: CASSQVTGAKNIQYF.

The chain joins TRBV5-1 to TRBJ1-2; TRBD1 agrees at 10 bases. Germline CDR1 is SGHRS and CDR2 is YFSETQ. Trimming at V came to 0 bases and at J to 5 bases, leaving 10 bases not matched to a gene. This CDR3 is built from 17 residues. For the CDR3, the DNA is TGCGCCAGCAGCTTGGCCCGAGGGACAGGGGTTGGGTATGGCTACACCTTC. Amino acids: CASSLARGTGVGYGYTF.

The chain is built from TRBV9 and TRBJ2-2, with D unresolved. CDR3 length: 12 residues. Germline V gene lookup returns CDR1 SGDLS and CDR2 YYNGEE. Trimming cost V 2 bases and J 6 bases, with 5 bases left between them. CDR3 amino acids: CASSVASGELFF. The CDR3 DNA reads TGTGCCAGCAGCGTGGCCTCCGGGGAGCTGTTTTTT.

CDR3 bases: TGTGCCAGCAGCCCTGGCGGTTCCAATCAGCCCCAGCATTTT. Its protein is CASSPGGSNQPQHF. The chain carries TRBV9 and TRBJ1-5; D gene unclear. From germline, CDR1 is SGDLS and CDR2 YYNGEE. The CDR3 sequence is 14 residues long. V was trimmed by 4 bases and J by 3 bases, leaving 11 bases between them.

The chain couples TRBV2 to TRBJ2-2; the D gene is possibly TRBD1 (5 bases). With 4 bases removed from V and 5 bases from J, the gap between germline ends came to 26 bases. The CDR3 has 19 amino acids. The germline V gene has CDR1 SNHLY and CDR2 FYNNEI. CDR3 amino acids: CASSAKESQGLLGTGELFF. CDR3 DNA: TGTGCCAGCAGTGCTAAGGAGTCGCAGGGCCTTTTGGGGACCGGGGAGCTGTTTTTT. The full variable domain, its missing parts supplied by reference TRBV2 and TRBJ2-2, is EPEVTQTPSHQVTQMGQEVILRCVPISNHLYFYWYRQILGQKVEFLVSFYNNEISEKSEIFDDQFSVERPDGSNFTLKIRSTKLEDSAMYFCASSAKESQGLLGTGELFFGEGSRLTVL.

The gene calls are TRBV2 and TRBJ2-5; D is unclear. The CDR3 extends over 13 amino acids. Germline values: CDR1 SNHLY, CDR2 FYNNEI. Deletions cut 6 bases from V and 2 bases from J, with 10 bases between. As DNA, the CDR3 is TGTGCCAGCAGAGGAGATATTCAAGAGACCCAGTACTTC. This sequence encodes CASRGDIQETQYF.

The rearrangement links TRBV3-1 (or the pseudogene TRBV3-2) to TRBJ1-6, with 7 bases identical to TRBD1. V shed 5 bases and J 7 bases; nucleotides not matched to a gene: 5. This CDR3 has 14 residues. Germline V CDR1 and CDR2: LGHDT, YNNKEL (reference sequence). The CDR3 here is CASSIQGGNSPLHF. The CDR3 DNA reads TGTGCCAGCAGCATTCAGGGGGGAAATTCACCCCTCCACTTT.

This chain connects TRBV6-5 to TRBJ1-2; D not resolved. CDR3 size: 12 residues. V was trimmed by 7 bases and J by 7 bases, leaving 13 bases between them. Germline CDR1 MNHEY, CDR2 SVGAGI. CDR3 amino acids: CASMEGRAGYTF. CDR3 in DNA: TGTGCCAGCATGGAGGGAAGGGCTGGCTACACCTTC.

The chain uses TRBV11-1 and TRBJ2-1, with D unresolved. The CDR3 is made up of 11 amino acids. Germline assignment: CDR1 SGHAT and CDR2 FQDESV (reference sequence). Trimming stripped 3 bases from V and 9 bases from J, with 6 bases between. In DNA, the CDR3 is TGTGCCAGCAGCTTGGTAGTTGAGCAGTTCTTC. Amino acid sequence: CASSLVVEQFF.

The chain recombines TRBV11-1 with TRBJ1-4, with D unclear. Trimming took off 4 bases at V and 4 bases at J, with 10 bases between the two ends. The CDR3 is 14 amino acids. CDR1 is SGHAT, CDR2 FQDESV, per germline (reference sequence). CDR3 nucleotide sequence: TGTGCCAGCAGCTCCCGGGGAAGTAATGAAAAACTGTTTTTT. Translating gives CASSSRGSNEKLFF.

V gene TRBV19 combines with J gene TRBJ2-1, with 7 bases aligning to TRBD1. V lost 3 bases to trimming and J lost 6 bases; unmatched junction nucleotides: 11. From germline, CDR1 is LNHDA and CDR2 SQIVND (reference sequence). CDR3 length: 16 residues. The CDR3 nucleotides are TGTGCCAGTAGTATCATCCCCGGACAGGATGGCAATGAGCAGTTCTTC. This translates into CASSIIPGQDGNEQFF.

J is TRBJ1-6 and V is TRBV11-2, with 9 positions matching TRBD1. The germline gives CDR1 SGHAT, CDR2 FQNNGV. V was clipped by 7 bases and J by 8 bases; unmatched bases: 9. CDR3 length equals 15 residues. The CDR3 DNA follows: TGTGCCAGCAAAATACAGGGGGCGAGTTATTCACCCCTCCACTTT. Translating it yields CASKIQGASYSPLHF.

Only a few counts were recorded for this clone. This chain uses TRBV7-9 with TRBJ2-6; 7 nucleotides align to TRBD1. The CDR3 totals 18 residues. The germline V gene encodes CDR1 SEHNR and CDR2 FQNEAQ (reference sequence). V shed 4 bases, J shed 1 base, and the junction held 10 bases outside the gene matches. CDR3 residues: CASSYRQGVGSGANVLTF. CDR3 nucleotides: TGTGCCAGCAGCTATAGACAGGGAGTGGGATCTGGGGCCAACGTCCTGACTTTC.

This chain uses TRBV18 with TRBJ1-2, with 7 bases matching TRBD1. The CDR3 consists of 16 residues. The germline V gene has CDR1 KGHSH and CDR2 LQKENI. Trimming cost V 3 bases and J 5 bases; bases outside gene matches: 12. This chain's CDR3 is CASSPVPATGWYGYTF. In DNA form, the CDR3 reads TGTGCCAGCTCACCGGTTCCCGCGACAGGGTGGTATGGCTACACCTTC.

A note on this clone: The same CDR3 arises from other DNA sequences in this sample as well. This chain joins TRBV7-2 and TRBJ2-1; 16 bases match TRBD2. After removal of 3 bases from V and 4 bases from J, the junction contained 0 bases not matched to a gene. Germline V gene sequence: CDR1 SGHTA, CDR2 FQGNSA. This CDR3 is built from 16 residues. CDR3 region: CASSLGLAGGYNEQFF. The CDR3 DNA reads TGTGCCAGCAGCTTGGGACTAGCGGGGGGGTACAATGAGCAGTTCTTC.

The CDR3 loop reads CATSDLREAGTGSPDTQYF. The CDR3 DNA follows: TGTGCCACCAGTGATTTAAGGGAGGCCGGGACAGGGTCCCCAGATACGCAGTATTTT. The rearrangement links TRBV24-1 to TRBJ2-3, with 9 bases fitting TRBD1. Germline V gives CDR1 KGHDR, CDR2 SFDVKD. The ends lost 1 base at V and 4 bases at J; junction bases unmatched: 14. The CDR3 sequence is 19 residues long.

The chain carries TRBV6-5 and TRBJ2-5; TRBD2 agrees at 8 bases. The V gene end was trimmed by 11 bases and the J gene end by 5 bases; junction bases not matched to a gene: 16. There are 15 residues in the CDR3. Germline assignment: CDR1 MNHEY and CDR2 SVGAGI. The CDR3 is CAASDGGARMETQYF. CDR3 sequence (DNA): TGTGCCGCTTCCGACGGGGGGGCGAGAATGGAGACCCAGTACTTC.